The 3 T cell receptor beta chains below come from one sample, sequenced in a study of blood T cells in healthy people across ages. Sample-barcoded 5' priming and a J-beta primer mix drove a second PCR of roughly 6 to 12 cycles. In TCRdb, the 5' RACE reads were re-called with MiXCR into one record per CDR3 protein. The sample holds 1.5 million to 2 million distinct CDR3 sequences, approximately 28% seen once. Sequenced material: blood. The receptor source for this set is a woman aged 30 to 39 in good health.

About this clonotype: A junction end diverges from the germline sequence, so it may reflect a read error. This chain links TRBV11-2 with TRBJ2-1, with 9 nucleotides matching TRBD1. Germline CDR1 and CDR2: SGHAT and FQNNGV. This CDR3 comprises 15 residues. CDR3 in DNA: TGCGCCAGTAGCCGGGACAGGGTCGGTCCCACTGAGCAGTTCTTC. Translation gives CASSRDRVGPTEQFF. The full variable domain, in which reference TRBV11-2 and TRBJ2-1 provide the parts outside the CDR3, is EAGVAQSPRYKIIEKRQSVAFWCNPISGHATLYWYQQILGQGPKLLIQFQNNGVVDDSQLPKDRFSAERLKGVDSTLKIQPAKLEDSAVYLCASSRDRVGPTEQFFGPGTRLTVL.

The chain uses TRBV18 and TRBJ2-3; D is perhaps TRBD2 (6 bases). The CDR3 extends over 15 amino acids. CDR1 and CDR2 from the germline V gene are KGHSH and LQKENI. V shed 4 bases and J shed 0 bases, with 11 bases lying between them. CDR3 DNA: TGTGCCAGCTCACTCGGGAGAGCTAGCACAGATACGCAGTATTTT. This codes for CASSLGRASTDTQYF.

This clonotype turned up a few times. The V gene is TRBV6-2 or TRBV6-3, the J gene TRBJ1-2; D gene uncertain. CDR3 length equals 13 residues. V was pared by 8 bases and J by 5 bases, with 15 bases between. Germline V gene data show CDR1 as MNHEY and CDR2 as SVGEGT. The chain's CDR3 is CASHPSGEYGYTF. The CDR3 nucleotides are TGTGCCAGCCATCCATCAGGCGAGTATGGCTACACCTTC.